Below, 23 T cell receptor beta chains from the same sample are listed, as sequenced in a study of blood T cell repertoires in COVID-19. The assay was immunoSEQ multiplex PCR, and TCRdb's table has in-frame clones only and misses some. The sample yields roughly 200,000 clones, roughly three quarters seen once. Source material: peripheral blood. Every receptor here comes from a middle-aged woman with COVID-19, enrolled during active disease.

DNA for the CDR3: TGTGCCAGCAGCGTAGCGACTAGCACCGGGGAGCTGTTTTTT. It yields the protein CASSVATSTGELFF. V gene TRBV9 combines with J gene TRBJ2-2, with D tentatively TRBD2 (6 bases). The CDR3 covers 14 residues. Trimming cost V 0 bases and J 4 bases, with 7 bases left between them. Germline V gives CDR1 SGDLS, CDR2 YYNGEE.

The CDR3 reads CASSLGARSGGGDTQYF. The CDR3 DNA sequence: TGTGCCAGCAGCTTAGGAGCCAGAAGCGGGGGCGGAGATACGCAGTATTTT. The rearrangement uses TRBV7-7 and TRBJ2-3; the match to TRBD2 covers 8 bases. The length of the CDR3 is 17 residues. The germline V gene encodes CDR1 SSHAT and CDR2 FNYEAQ (reference sequence). The junction had 11 bases not matched to a gene; V was cut back by 1 base and J by 5 bases.

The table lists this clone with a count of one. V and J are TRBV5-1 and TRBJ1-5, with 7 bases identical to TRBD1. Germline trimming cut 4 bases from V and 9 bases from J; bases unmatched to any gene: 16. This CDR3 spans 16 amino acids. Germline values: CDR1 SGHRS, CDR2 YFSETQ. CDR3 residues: CASSLLTDRAPVPQHF. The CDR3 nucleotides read TGCGCCAGCAGCCTGCTTACCGACAGGGCGCCGGTGCCCCAGCATTTT.

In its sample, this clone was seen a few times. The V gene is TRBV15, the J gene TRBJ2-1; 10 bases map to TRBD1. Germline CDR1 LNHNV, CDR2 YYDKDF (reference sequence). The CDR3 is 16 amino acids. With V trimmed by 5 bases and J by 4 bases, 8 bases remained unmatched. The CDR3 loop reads CATSGAGQGVYNEQFF. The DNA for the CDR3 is TGTGCCACCAGCGGAGCAGGACAGGGGGTGTACAATGAGCAGTTCTTC.

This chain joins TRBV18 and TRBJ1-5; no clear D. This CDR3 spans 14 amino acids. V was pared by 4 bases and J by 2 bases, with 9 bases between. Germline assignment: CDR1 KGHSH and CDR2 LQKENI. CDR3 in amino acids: CASSLNQGNQPQHF. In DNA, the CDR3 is TGTGCCAGCTCACTGAATCAGGGCAATCAGCCCCAGCATTTT.

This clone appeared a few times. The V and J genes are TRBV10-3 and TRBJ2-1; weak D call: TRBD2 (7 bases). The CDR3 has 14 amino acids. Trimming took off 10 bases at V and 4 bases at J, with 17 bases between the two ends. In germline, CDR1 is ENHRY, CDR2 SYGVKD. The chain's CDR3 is CASVGGTRYNEQFF. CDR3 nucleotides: TGTGCCAGTGTGGGGGGGACACGATACAATGAGCAGTTCTTC.

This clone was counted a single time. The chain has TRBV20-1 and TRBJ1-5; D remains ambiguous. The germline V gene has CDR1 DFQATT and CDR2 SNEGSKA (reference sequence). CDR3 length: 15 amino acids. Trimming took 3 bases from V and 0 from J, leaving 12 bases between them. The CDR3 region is CSASGEQSSNQPQHF. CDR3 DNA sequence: TGCAGTGCTAGTGGTGAACAGAGTAGCAATCAGCCCCAGCATTTT.

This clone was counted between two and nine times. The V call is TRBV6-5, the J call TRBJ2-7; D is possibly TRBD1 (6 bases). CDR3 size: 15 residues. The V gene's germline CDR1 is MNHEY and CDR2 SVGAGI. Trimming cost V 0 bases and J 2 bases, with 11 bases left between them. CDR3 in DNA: TGTGCCAGCAGTTACTCGTCAGGGGCCCCCTACGAGCAGTACTTC. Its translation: CASSYSSGAPYEQYF.

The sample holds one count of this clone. CDR3 amino acids: CASSPWTSGSGEQFF. The CDR3 DNA reads TGTGCCAGCTCACCTTGGACTAGCGGCTCGGGTGAGCAGTTCTTC. The gene calls are TRBV18 and TRBJ2-1, with 10 bases fitting TRBD2. Trimming at V came to 3 bases and at J to 9 bases, leaving 8 bases not matched to a gene. The CDR3 is 15 residues long. Germline V gene sequence: CDR1 KGHSH, CDR2 LQKENI.

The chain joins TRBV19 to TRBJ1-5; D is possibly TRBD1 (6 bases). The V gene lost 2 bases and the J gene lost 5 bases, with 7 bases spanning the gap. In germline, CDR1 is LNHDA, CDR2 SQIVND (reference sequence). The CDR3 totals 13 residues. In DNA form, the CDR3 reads TGTGCCAGTAGTATAAAGGGGGATCAGCCCCAGCATTTT. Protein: CASSIKGDQPQHF.

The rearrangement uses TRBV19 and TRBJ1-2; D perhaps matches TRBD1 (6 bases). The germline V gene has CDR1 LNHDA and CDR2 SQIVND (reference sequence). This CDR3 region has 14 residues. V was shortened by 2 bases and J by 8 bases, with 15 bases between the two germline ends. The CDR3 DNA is TGTGCCAGTAGTATACCCTCGACAGGTCGGGGCTACACCTTC. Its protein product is CASSIPSTGRGYTF.

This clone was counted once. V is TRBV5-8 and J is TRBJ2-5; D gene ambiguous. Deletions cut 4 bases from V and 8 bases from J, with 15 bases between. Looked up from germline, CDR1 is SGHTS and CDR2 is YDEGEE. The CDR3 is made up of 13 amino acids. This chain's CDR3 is CASSPSQFKTQYF. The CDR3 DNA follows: TGTGCCAGCAGCCCCTCGCAGTTCAAAACCCAGTACTTC.

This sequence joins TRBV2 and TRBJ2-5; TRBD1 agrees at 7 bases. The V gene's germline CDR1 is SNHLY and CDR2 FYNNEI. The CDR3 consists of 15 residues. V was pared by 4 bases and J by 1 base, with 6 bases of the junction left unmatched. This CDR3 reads CASSGQGVFQETQYF. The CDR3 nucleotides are TGTGCCAGCAGTGGGCAGGGGGTCTTCCAAGAGACCCAGTACTTC.

The CDR3 DNA reads as TGTGCCAGCAGTGTCGGGGGTGACCATCAGCCCCAGCATTTT. Protein: CASSVGGDHQPQHF. The rearrangement uses TRBV6-6 and TRBJ1-5; the D gene is possibly TRBD1 (5 bases). The CDR3 contains 14 residues. From germline, CDR1 is MNHNY and CDR2 SVGAGI (reference sequence). Trimming removed 5 bases at V and 5 bases at J, with 13 bases between.

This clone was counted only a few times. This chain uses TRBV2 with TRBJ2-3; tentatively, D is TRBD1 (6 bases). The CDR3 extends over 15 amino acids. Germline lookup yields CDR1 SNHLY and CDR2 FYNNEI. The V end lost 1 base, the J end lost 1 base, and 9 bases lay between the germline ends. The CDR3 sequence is CASSEGRTGTDTQYF. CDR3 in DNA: TGTGCCAGCAGTGAAGGGAGGACAGGCACAGATACGCAGTATTTT.

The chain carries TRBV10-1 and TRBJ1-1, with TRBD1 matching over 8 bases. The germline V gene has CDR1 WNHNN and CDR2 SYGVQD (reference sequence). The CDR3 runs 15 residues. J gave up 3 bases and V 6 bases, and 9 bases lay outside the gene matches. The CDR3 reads CASSKNQGAYTEAFF. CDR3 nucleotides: TGCGCCAGCAGCAAAAATCAGGGGGCTTACACTGAAGCTTTCTTT.

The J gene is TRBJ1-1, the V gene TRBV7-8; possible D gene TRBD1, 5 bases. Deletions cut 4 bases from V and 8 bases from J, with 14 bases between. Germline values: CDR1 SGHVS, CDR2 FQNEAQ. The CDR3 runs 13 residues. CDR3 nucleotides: TGTGCCAGCAGCTCTCTCGGGGGGGTAGAAGCTTTCTTT. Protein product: CASSSLGGVEAFF.

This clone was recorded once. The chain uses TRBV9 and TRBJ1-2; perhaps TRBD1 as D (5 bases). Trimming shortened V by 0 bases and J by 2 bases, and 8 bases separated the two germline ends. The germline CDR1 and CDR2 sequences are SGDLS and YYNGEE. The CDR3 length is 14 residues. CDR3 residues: CASSVDGGNYGYTF. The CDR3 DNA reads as TGTGCCAGCAGCGTAGACGGGGGGAACTATGGCTACACCTTC. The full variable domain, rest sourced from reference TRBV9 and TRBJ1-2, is DSGVTQTPKHLITATGQRVTLRCSPRSGDLSVYWYQQSLDQGLQFLIQYYNGEERAKGNILERFSAQQFPDLHSELNLSSLELGDSALYFCASSVDGGNYGYTFGSGTRLTVV.

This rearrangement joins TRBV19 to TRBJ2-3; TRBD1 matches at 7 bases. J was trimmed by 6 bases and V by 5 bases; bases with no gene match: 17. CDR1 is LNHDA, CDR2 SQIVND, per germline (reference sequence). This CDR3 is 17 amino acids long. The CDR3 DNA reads TGTGCCAGTAGTCCCGCATATGGGACAGTGGAAAGGGATACGCAGTATTTT. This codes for CASSPAYGTVERDTQYF.

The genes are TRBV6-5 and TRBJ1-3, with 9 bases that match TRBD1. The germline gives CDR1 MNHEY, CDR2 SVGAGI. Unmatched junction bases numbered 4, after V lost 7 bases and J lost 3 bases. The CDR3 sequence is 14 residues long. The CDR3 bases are TGTGCCAGCACCACAGGGGGCCGTGGAAACACCATATATTTT. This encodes CASTTGGRGNTIYF.

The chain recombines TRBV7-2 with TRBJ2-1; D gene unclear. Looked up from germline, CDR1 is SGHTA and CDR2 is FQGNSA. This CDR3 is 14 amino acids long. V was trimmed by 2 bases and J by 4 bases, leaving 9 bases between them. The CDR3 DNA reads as TGTGCCAGCAGCTTAAAGATGGAGTACAATGAGCAGTTCTTC. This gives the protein CASSLKMEYNEQFF.

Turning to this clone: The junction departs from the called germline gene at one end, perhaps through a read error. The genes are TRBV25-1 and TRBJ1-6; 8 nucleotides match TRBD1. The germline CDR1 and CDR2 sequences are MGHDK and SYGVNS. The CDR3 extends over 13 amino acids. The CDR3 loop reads CAGRGLENSPLHF. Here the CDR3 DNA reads TGTGCCGGCAGGGGGCTAGAGAATTCACCCCTCCACTTT. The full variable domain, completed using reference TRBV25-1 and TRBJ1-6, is EADIYQTPRYLVIGTGKKITLECSQTMGHDKMYWYQQDPGMELHLIHYSYGVNSTEKGDLSSESTVSRIRTEHFPLTLESARPSHTSQYLCAGRGLENSPLHFGNGTRLTVT.

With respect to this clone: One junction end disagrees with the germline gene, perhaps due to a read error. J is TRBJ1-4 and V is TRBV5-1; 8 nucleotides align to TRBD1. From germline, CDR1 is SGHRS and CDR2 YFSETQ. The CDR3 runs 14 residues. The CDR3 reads CASSPGQGVEQLFF. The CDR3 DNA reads TGCGCCAGCAGCCCCGGACAGGGCGTTGAACAACTGTTTTTT.